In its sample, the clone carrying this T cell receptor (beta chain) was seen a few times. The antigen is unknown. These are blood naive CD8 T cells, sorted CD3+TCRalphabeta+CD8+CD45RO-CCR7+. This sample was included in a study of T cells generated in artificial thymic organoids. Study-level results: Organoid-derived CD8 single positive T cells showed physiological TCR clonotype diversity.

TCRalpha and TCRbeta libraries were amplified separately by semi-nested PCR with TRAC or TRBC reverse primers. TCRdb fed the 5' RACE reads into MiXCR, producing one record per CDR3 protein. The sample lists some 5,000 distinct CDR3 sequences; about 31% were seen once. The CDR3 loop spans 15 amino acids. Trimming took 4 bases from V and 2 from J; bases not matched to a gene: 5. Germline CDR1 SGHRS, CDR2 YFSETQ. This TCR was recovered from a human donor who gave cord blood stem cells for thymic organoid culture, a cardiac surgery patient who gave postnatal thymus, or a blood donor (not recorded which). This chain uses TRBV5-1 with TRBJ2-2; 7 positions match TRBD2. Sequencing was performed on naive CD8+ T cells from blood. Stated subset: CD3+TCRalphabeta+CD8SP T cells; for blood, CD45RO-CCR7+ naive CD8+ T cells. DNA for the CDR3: TGCGCCAGCAGCCCGGGACTACCAAACACCGGGGAGCTGTTTTTT. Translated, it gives CASSPGLPNTGELFF.